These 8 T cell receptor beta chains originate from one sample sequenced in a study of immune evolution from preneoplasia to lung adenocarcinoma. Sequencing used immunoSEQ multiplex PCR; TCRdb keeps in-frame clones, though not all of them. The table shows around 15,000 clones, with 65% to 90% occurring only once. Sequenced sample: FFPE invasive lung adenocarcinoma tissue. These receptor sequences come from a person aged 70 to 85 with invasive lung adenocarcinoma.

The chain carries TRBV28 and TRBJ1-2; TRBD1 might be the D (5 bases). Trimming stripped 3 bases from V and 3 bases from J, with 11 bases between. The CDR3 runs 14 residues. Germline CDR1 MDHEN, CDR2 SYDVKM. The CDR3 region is CASSLGRVDYGYTF. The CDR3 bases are TGTGCCAGCAGTTTGGGCAGGGTTGACTATGGCTACACCTTC.

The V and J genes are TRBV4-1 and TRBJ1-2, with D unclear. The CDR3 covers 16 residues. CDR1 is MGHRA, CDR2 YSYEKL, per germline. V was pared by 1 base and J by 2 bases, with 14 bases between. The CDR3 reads CASSQVPSWANYGYTF. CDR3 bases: TGCGCCAGCAGCCAAGTACCATCCTGGGCGAACTATGGCTACACCTTC.

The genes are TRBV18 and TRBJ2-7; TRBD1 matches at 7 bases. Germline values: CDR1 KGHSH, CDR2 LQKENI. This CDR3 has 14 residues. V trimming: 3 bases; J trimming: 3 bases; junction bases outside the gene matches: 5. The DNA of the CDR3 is TGTGCCAGCTCACCGACAGGGAATGGCTACGAGCAGTACTTC. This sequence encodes CASSPTGNGYEQYF.

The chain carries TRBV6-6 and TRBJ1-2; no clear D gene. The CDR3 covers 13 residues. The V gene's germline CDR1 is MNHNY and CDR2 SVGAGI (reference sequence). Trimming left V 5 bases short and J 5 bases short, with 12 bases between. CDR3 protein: CASSLPVGYGYTF. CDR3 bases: TGTGCCAGCAGTCTACCGGTGGGTTATGGCTACACCTTC.

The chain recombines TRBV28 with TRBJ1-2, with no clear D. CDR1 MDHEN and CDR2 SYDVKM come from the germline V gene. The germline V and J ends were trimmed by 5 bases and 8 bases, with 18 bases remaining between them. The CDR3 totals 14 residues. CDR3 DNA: TGTGCCAGCAGTGTCATAGGGATCGTGGGAGGCTACACCTTC. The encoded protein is CASSVIGIVGGYTF.

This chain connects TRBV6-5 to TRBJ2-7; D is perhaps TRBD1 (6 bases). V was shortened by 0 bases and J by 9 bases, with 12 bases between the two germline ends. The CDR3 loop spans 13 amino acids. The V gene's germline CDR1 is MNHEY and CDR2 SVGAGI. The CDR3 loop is CASSYSRGIGQYF. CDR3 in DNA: TGTGCCAGCAGTTACTCGAGGGGGATCGGGCAGTACTTC.

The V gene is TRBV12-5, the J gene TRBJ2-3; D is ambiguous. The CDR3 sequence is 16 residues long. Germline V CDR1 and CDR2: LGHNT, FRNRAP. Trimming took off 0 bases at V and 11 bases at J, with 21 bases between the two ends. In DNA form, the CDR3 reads TGTGCTAGTGGTTTGGTACGAAGCGATTTGGAGAACCGGCAGTATTTT. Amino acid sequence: CASGLVRSDLENRQYF.

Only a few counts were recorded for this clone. DNA of the CDR3: TGTGCCAGCAGCGGGGGGGTGGACATTCAGTACTTC. It codes for CASSGGVDIQYF. V and J are TRBV11-1 and TRBJ2-4; 7 nucleotides line up with TRBD2. J lost 8 bases, V lost 5 bases, and 3 bases had no gene match. In germline, CDR1 is SGHAT, CDR2 FQDESV (reference sequence). This CDR3 has 12 amino acids. Complete variable domain (other parts from reference TRBV11-1 and TRBJ2-4): EAEVAQSPRYKITEKSQAVAFWCDPISGHATLYWYRQILGQGPELLVQFQDESVVDDSQLPKDRFSAERLKGVDSTLKIQPAELGDSAMYLCASSGGVDIQYFGAGTRLSVL.